The sequence of this T cell receptor beta chain was determined in a study of shared T cell receptors in the human thymus. Here immunoSEQ multiplex PCR was the method, and the copy in TCRdb shows in-frame clones only, minus some. The sample has hundreds of thousands of clones; roughly 88% are singletons. From germline, CDR1 is SGHTA and CDR2 FQGNSA. This CDR3 has 18 residues. V dropped 2 bases and J dropped 2; count of bases not matched to a gene: 6. The sample was also reused in another study, on human thymus T cells. That report notes: Congenital heart defects were the reason for the corrective surgery that the donors, healthy Finnish infants, were having. Resected material from corrective heart surgery provided the thymus tissue analysed. In unrelated individuals, thymic repertoires overlapped highly, according to related research.

Sequencing used thymocytes. This chain joins TRBV7-2 and TRBJ2-1, with 13 bases aligning to TRBD2. The receptor comes from a boy younger than two with a congenital heart defect. The CDR3 bases are TGTGCCAGCAGCTTATCGAGGGGACTAGCGGGGCCCTACAATGAGCAGTTCTTC. Translated, it gives CASSLSRGLAGPYNEQFF.